The TCR beta chain described here comes from a study of blood T cell repertoires in COVID-19. Study details: COVID-19 samples, acute and convalescent, were from the United States, Italy and Spain. PBMCs, B-cell-depleted T cells, or T cells provided the cDNA or gDNA that made up the material.

Authors' analysis steps: Cell counts per sample came from amplifying reference gene primers. Using immunoSEQ multiplex PCR, the repertoire was profiled, and TCRdb retains in-frame clones only, with some absent. V and J calls and clone size are as listed in that table; D and trimming were resolved from the DNA. The sample comprises around 100,000 clones, roughly 80% of which are singletons, and roughly 24% rests with the top ten. The source of this sequence is a human donor in a cohort sampled during active COVID-19. The source material was peripheral blood.

CDR3 in amino acids: CASSLQPESSYEQYF. The DNA for the CDR3 is TGCGCCAGCAGCTTGCAGCCGGAGAGCTCCTACGAGCAGTACTTC. The gene calls are TRBV5-1 and TRBJ2-7; D is unclear. Trimming removed 1 base at V and 0 bases at J, with 11 bases between. The CDR3 length is 15 residues. The V gene's germline CDR1 is SGHRS and CDR2 YFSETQ.